This T cell receptor beta chain stems from a study of blood T cell repertoires in COVID-19. Across the whole study: Collection of acute and convalescent COVID-19 samples took place in the United States, Italy and Spain. PBMCs, B-cell-depleted T cells, or T cells were the source of the cDNA or gDNA that made up the material.

Trimming removed 4 bases from V and 0 bases from J, with 11 bases in between. Germline V gene sequence: CDR1 SGDLS, CDR2 YYNGEE. The CDR3 is 15 amino acids. Methods used by the authors: Reference gene primer amplification in the assay estimated nucleated cell counts. Sequencing used immunoSEQ multiplex PCR; TCRdb keeps in-frame clones, though not all of them. The V and J calls and clone size are taken from that table; D and trimming were inferred from the DNA. In the table there are under 250,000 clones, around 83% of which are singletons. This chain joins TRBV9 and TRBJ2-1; TRBD2 might be the D (5 bases). Specimen: peripheral blood. The receptor was isolated from a man in his forties or fifties with active or convalescent COVID-19. The CDR3 DNA reads as TGTGCCAGCAGCCCATCCGGGGTCTCCTACAATGAGCAGTTCTTC. It translates to CASSPSGVSYNEQFF.